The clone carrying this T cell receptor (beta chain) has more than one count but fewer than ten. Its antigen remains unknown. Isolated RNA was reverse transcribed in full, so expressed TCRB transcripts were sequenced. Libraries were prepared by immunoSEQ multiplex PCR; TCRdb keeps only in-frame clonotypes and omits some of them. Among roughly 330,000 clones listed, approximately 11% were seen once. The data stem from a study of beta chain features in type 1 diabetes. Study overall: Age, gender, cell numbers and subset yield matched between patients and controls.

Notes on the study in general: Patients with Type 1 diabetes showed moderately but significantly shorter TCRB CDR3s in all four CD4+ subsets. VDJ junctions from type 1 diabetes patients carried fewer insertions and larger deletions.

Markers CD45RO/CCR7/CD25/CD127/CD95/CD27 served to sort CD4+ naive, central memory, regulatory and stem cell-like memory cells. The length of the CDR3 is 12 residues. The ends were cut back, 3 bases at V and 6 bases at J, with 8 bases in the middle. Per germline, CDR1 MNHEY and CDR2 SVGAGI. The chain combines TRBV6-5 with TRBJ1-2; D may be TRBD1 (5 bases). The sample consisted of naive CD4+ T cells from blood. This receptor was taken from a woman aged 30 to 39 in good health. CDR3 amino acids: CASSYEGDGYTF. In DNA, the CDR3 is TGTGCCAGCAGTTATGAAGGGGATGGCTACACCTTC.